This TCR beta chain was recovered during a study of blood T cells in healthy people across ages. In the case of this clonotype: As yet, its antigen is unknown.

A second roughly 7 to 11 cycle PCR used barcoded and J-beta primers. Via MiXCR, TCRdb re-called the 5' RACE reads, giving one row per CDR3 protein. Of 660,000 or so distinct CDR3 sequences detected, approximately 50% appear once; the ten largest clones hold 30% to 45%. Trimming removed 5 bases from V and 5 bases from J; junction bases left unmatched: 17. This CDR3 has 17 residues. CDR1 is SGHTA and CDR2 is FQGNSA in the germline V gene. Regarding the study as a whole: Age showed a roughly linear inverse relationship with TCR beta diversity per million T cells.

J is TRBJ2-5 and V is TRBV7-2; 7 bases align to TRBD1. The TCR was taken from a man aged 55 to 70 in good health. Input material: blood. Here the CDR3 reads CASSIVPLTGARETQYF. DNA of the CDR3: TGTGCCAGCAGCATTGTCCCCCTTACAGGGGCGAGGGAGACCCAGTACTTC.